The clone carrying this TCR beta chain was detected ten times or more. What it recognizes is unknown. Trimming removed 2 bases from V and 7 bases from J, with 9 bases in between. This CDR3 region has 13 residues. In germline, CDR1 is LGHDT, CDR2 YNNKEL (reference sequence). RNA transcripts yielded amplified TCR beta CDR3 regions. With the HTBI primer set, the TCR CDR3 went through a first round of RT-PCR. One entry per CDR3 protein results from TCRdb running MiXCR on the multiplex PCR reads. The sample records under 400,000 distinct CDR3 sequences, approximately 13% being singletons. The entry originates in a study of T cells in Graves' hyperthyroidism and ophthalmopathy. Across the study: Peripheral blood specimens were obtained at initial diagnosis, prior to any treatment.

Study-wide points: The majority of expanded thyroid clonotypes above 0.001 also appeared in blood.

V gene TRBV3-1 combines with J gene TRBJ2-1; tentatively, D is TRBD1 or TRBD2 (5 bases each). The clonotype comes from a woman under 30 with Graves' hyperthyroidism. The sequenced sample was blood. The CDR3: CASSQLRGNEQFF. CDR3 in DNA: TGTGCCAGCAGCCAACTGAGGGGAAATGAGCAGTTCTTC.